Listed below are T cell receptor beta chains from one sample, sequenced in a study of STAT5B mutations in CD4+ large granular lymphocyte leukemia. Clones were read by immunoSEQ multiplex PCR, and TCRdb kept only the in-frame ones, dropping some. The data contain fewer than 30,000 clones, more than 60% of them singletons. The specimen was CD4+ T cells from blood buffy coats. These receptors were taken from a human donor in good health. CDR3s include the opening cysteine and the closing phenylalanine or tryptophan. Each record gives: CDR3 protein, V gene, clone size. Clone sizes are given selectively: once, few, many, or a class where the clone is expanded.

CDR3aa: CASREREGGSYEQYF
v_gene: TRBV6-6
abundance: NA

CDR3aa: CASSPDLKETQYF
v_gene: TRBV5-1
abundance: NA

CDR3aa: CASSFGGTDGYTF
v_gene: TRBV6-5
abundance: NA

CDR3aa: CASTGRGTAGDNEQFF
v_gene: TRBV28
abundance: NA

CDR3aa: CASSLEQGIDGYTF
v_gene: TRBV11-2
abundance: NA

CDR3aa: CASSLAGGDTGELFF
v_gene: TRBV5-1
abundance: NA

CDR3aa: CASSAYSDRISYNEQFF
v_gene: TRBV9
abundance: NA

CDR3aa: CASRSGLADSYEQYF
v_gene: TRBV4-1
abundance: once

CDR3aa: CASSPTGGEPRETQYF
v_gene: TRBV7-9
abundance: NA

CDR3aa: CASSPGNSNQPQHF
v_gene: TRBV18
abundance: NA

CDR3aa: CAWRPGTNSPLHF
v_gene: TRBV30
abundance: NA

CDR3aa: CASSLSDTGELFF
v_gene: TRBV5-1
abundance: NA

CDR3aa: CASSRRTGSNEQFF
v_gene: TRBV5-8
abundance: NA

CDR3aa: CAISEDPRQYGYTF
v_gene: TRBV10-3
abundance: NA

CDR3aa: CASSSSGTGGEKLFF
v_gene: TRBV5-1
abundance: NA

CDR3aa: CASSLGLSTDTQYF
v_gene: TRBV5-1
abundance: few

CDR3aa: CASRQGNRQPQHF
v_gene: TRBV19
abundance: few